This paragraph reports one T cell receptor beta chain. Its target is unknown. The source of the sample is a study of T cell responses to AZD1222 COVID-19 vaccine. Whole-study findings and limits: Donor demographics were predominantly white British with a female majority; clonal diversity may be underestimated. Only six or seven AZD1222 recipients were seropositive at baseline.

Second-dose timings of about 4 or about 12 weeks were pooled. TCRdb's copy holds only in-frame clones and misses some; the assay was immunoSEQ multiplex PCR. The data contain 180,000 or so clones, about 91% of them singletons. The CDR3 length is 15 residues. V lost 0 bases and J lost 1, with 10 bases in between. Germline V CDR1 and CDR2: SGHRS, YFSETQ. The sample consisted of peripheral blood, taken 28 days after the second AZD1222 dose. This chain links TRBV5-1 with TRBJ1-1; D is perhaps TRBD1 (5 bases). The TCR sequence derives from an adult who received the AZD1222 COVID-19 vaccine. Here the CDR3 reads CASSLDPGTNTEAFF. The CDR3 bases are TGCGCCAGCAGCTTGGATCCAGGGACGAACACTGAAGCTTTCTTT.